This T cell receptor (beta chain) was recorded in a study of shared clonotypes between healthy human individuals. On this clone: Its target is unknown.

Repertoires were generated with immunoSEQ multiplex PCR, while TCRdb's copy carries only in-frame clones and drops some. Counted here are hundreds of thousands of clones, about 74% occurring once; the ten biggest clones make up 10% to 13%. Study-wide findings and caveats: Sharing across four donors was highest in naive CD4 (around 5%) and lowest in memory CD8 (roughly 0.4%).

The length of the CDR3 is 14 residues. V was pared by 0 bases and J by 6 bases, with 10 bases between. CDR1 and CDR2 from the germline V gene are SNHLY and FYNNEI. The source is a young man in good health. The V and J genes are TRBV2 and TRBJ2-3; no definite D call. Material: memory CD4+ T cells sorted from blood. Subset noted: CD45RA-negative fraction. In DNA form, the CDR3 reads TGTGCCAGCAGTGAAGCCACGGTGAGGGATACGCAGTATTTT. Translating gives CASSEATVRDTQYF.